The 10 T cell receptor beta chains below all came from one sample that was sequenced in a study of T-cell reconstitution after alpha-beta-depleted transplantation in children. A TCRbeta library incorporating unique molecular identifiers was prepared. TCRdb called the PCR reads again in MiXCR, with one record for every CDR3 protein. The data hold about 78,000 distinct CDR3 sequences, with 14% observed a single time. This specimen consisted of PBMCs, mostly from graft donor cells, obtained 180 days after TCRalphabeta/CD19-depleted stem cell transplant. Receptors originate from a male patient aged 2 to 9 who had a stem cell transplant for acute lymphoblastic leukemia, so the T cells may come from the graft donor.

Only a few counts were recorded for this clonotype. V is TRBV27 and J is TRBJ2-2; D perhaps matches TRBD2 (5 bases). Germline V gene sequence: CDR1 MNHEY, CDR2 SMNVEV (reference sequence). Trimming removed 8 bases at V and 7 bases at J, with 14 bases between. The CDR3 has 13 residues. CDR3: CASGLRLGGELFF. The CDR3 DNA reads TGTGCCAGCGGACTCCGACTCGGCGGGGAGCTGTTTTTT.

This clonotype turned up a few times. The chain uses TRBV13 and TRBJ2-7; 7 nucleotides match TRBD2. CDR3 size: 15 residues. Germline V CDR1 and CDR2: PRHDT, FYEKMQ (reference sequence). V trimming: 4 bases; J trimming: 2 bases; junction bases outside the gene matches: 8. The CDR3 DNA reads as TGTGCCAGCAGCTCTCTAGCGGAAAGCCCCTACGAGCAGTACTTC. This codes for CASSSLAESPYEQYF.

A few counts support this clonotype. The gene calls are TRBV29-1 and TRBJ1-1; D is unclear. The CDR3 contains 13 residues. The V gene's germline CDR1 is SQVTM and CDR2 ANQGSEA. The ends were cut back, 4 bases at V and 1 base at J, with 10 bases in the middle. The DNA for the CDR3 is TGCAGCGTTGGGCGGGGATCGAACACTGAAGCTTTCTTT. Amino acids: CSVGRGSNTEAFF.

In this sample, this clonotype turned up a few times. This rearrangement joins TRBV29-1 to TRBJ2-7; 8 nucleotides match TRBD1. Germline V lookup: CDR1 SQVTM, CDR2 ANQGSEA. The CDR3 has 13 amino acids. After removal of 6 bases from V and 4 bases from J, the junction contained 8 bases not matched to a gene. Here the CDR3 reads CSVYGQGDYEQYF. The CDR3 DNA reads as TGCAGCGTCTACGGACAGGGTGATTACGAGCAGTACTTC.

The V gene is TRBV27, the J gene TRBJ2-2, with TRBD1 as a possible D gene (6 bases). Germline V gene data show CDR1 as MNHEY and CDR2 as SMNVEV (reference sequence). This CDR3 is built from 14 residues. V lost 8 bases and J 1 base, leaving 11 bases between the germline ends. This CDR3 is CASWTRGNTGELFF. As DNA, the CDR3 is TGTGCCAGCTGGACCAGGGGGAACACCGGGGAGCTGTTTTTT.

This clonotype was found a few times. This chain links TRBV12-3 or TRBV12-4 with TRBJ2-7, with TRBD1 matching 12 bases. This CDR3 comprises 16 residues. The V gene end was trimmed by 2 bases and the J gene end by 4 bases; junction bases not matched to a gene: 6. In nucleotides, the CDR3 is TGTGCCAGCAGTTTATACGGGACAGGGGGCAAGTACGAGCAGTACTTC. This translates into CASSLYGTGGKYEQYF.

The chain has TRBV28 and TRBJ2-3; 7 bases match TRBD1. J gave up 0 bases and V 6 bases, and 3 bases lay outside the gene matches. The germline CDR1 and CDR2 sequences are MDHEN and SYDVKM. The CDR3 length is 14 residues. The CDR3 DNA reads TGTGCCAGCAGACGACAGGGCAGCACAGATACGCAGTATTTT. This gives the protein CASRRQGSTDTQYF. The full variable domain, rest sourced from reference TRBV28 and TRBJ2-3, is DVKVTQSSRYLVKRTGEKVFLECVQDMDHENMFWYRQDPGLGLRLIYFSYDVKMKEKGDIPEGYSVSREKKERFSLILESASTNQTSMYLCASRRQGSTDTQYFGPGTRLTVL.

V usage is TRBV28 and J usage is TRBJ1-6; D is ambiguous. V was trimmed by 10 bases and J by 5 bases, leaving 18 bases between them. This CDR3 is 15 amino acids long. Germline V gene data show CDR1 as MDHEN and CDR2 as SYDVKM. CDR3 nucleotide sequence: TGTGCCACCACTAGGACGGCCCCCGATAATTCACCCCTCCACTTT. It specifies CATTRTAPDNSPLHF. Filled out from reference TRBV28 and TRBJ1-6, the complete variable domain reads DVKVTQSSRYLVKRTGEKVFLECVQDMDHENMFWYRQDPGLGLRLIYFSYDVKMKEKGDIPEGYSVSREKKERFSLILESASTNQTSMYLCATTRTAPDNSPLHFGNGTRLTVT.

The chain has TRBV28 and TRBJ2-1, with a tentative D call TRBD1 (6 bases). V shed 11 bases and J shed 5 bases, with 19 bases lying between them. The CDR3 runs 14 residues. The germline gives CDR1 MDHEN, CDR2 SYDVKM. The CDR3: CADHKQGRDNEQFF. For the CDR3, the DNA is TGTGCCGATCATAAACAGGGAAGGGACAATGAGCAGTTCTTC.

This clonotype has a handful of counts. V is TRBV12-3 or TRBV12-4 and J is TRBJ1-2; no clear D. This CDR3 comprises 11 residues. Trimming left V 2 bases short and J 4 bases short, with 2 bases between. The CDR3 region is CASSLLYGYTF. The CDR3 DNA sequence: TGTGCCAGCAGTTTACTCTATGGCTACACCTTC.